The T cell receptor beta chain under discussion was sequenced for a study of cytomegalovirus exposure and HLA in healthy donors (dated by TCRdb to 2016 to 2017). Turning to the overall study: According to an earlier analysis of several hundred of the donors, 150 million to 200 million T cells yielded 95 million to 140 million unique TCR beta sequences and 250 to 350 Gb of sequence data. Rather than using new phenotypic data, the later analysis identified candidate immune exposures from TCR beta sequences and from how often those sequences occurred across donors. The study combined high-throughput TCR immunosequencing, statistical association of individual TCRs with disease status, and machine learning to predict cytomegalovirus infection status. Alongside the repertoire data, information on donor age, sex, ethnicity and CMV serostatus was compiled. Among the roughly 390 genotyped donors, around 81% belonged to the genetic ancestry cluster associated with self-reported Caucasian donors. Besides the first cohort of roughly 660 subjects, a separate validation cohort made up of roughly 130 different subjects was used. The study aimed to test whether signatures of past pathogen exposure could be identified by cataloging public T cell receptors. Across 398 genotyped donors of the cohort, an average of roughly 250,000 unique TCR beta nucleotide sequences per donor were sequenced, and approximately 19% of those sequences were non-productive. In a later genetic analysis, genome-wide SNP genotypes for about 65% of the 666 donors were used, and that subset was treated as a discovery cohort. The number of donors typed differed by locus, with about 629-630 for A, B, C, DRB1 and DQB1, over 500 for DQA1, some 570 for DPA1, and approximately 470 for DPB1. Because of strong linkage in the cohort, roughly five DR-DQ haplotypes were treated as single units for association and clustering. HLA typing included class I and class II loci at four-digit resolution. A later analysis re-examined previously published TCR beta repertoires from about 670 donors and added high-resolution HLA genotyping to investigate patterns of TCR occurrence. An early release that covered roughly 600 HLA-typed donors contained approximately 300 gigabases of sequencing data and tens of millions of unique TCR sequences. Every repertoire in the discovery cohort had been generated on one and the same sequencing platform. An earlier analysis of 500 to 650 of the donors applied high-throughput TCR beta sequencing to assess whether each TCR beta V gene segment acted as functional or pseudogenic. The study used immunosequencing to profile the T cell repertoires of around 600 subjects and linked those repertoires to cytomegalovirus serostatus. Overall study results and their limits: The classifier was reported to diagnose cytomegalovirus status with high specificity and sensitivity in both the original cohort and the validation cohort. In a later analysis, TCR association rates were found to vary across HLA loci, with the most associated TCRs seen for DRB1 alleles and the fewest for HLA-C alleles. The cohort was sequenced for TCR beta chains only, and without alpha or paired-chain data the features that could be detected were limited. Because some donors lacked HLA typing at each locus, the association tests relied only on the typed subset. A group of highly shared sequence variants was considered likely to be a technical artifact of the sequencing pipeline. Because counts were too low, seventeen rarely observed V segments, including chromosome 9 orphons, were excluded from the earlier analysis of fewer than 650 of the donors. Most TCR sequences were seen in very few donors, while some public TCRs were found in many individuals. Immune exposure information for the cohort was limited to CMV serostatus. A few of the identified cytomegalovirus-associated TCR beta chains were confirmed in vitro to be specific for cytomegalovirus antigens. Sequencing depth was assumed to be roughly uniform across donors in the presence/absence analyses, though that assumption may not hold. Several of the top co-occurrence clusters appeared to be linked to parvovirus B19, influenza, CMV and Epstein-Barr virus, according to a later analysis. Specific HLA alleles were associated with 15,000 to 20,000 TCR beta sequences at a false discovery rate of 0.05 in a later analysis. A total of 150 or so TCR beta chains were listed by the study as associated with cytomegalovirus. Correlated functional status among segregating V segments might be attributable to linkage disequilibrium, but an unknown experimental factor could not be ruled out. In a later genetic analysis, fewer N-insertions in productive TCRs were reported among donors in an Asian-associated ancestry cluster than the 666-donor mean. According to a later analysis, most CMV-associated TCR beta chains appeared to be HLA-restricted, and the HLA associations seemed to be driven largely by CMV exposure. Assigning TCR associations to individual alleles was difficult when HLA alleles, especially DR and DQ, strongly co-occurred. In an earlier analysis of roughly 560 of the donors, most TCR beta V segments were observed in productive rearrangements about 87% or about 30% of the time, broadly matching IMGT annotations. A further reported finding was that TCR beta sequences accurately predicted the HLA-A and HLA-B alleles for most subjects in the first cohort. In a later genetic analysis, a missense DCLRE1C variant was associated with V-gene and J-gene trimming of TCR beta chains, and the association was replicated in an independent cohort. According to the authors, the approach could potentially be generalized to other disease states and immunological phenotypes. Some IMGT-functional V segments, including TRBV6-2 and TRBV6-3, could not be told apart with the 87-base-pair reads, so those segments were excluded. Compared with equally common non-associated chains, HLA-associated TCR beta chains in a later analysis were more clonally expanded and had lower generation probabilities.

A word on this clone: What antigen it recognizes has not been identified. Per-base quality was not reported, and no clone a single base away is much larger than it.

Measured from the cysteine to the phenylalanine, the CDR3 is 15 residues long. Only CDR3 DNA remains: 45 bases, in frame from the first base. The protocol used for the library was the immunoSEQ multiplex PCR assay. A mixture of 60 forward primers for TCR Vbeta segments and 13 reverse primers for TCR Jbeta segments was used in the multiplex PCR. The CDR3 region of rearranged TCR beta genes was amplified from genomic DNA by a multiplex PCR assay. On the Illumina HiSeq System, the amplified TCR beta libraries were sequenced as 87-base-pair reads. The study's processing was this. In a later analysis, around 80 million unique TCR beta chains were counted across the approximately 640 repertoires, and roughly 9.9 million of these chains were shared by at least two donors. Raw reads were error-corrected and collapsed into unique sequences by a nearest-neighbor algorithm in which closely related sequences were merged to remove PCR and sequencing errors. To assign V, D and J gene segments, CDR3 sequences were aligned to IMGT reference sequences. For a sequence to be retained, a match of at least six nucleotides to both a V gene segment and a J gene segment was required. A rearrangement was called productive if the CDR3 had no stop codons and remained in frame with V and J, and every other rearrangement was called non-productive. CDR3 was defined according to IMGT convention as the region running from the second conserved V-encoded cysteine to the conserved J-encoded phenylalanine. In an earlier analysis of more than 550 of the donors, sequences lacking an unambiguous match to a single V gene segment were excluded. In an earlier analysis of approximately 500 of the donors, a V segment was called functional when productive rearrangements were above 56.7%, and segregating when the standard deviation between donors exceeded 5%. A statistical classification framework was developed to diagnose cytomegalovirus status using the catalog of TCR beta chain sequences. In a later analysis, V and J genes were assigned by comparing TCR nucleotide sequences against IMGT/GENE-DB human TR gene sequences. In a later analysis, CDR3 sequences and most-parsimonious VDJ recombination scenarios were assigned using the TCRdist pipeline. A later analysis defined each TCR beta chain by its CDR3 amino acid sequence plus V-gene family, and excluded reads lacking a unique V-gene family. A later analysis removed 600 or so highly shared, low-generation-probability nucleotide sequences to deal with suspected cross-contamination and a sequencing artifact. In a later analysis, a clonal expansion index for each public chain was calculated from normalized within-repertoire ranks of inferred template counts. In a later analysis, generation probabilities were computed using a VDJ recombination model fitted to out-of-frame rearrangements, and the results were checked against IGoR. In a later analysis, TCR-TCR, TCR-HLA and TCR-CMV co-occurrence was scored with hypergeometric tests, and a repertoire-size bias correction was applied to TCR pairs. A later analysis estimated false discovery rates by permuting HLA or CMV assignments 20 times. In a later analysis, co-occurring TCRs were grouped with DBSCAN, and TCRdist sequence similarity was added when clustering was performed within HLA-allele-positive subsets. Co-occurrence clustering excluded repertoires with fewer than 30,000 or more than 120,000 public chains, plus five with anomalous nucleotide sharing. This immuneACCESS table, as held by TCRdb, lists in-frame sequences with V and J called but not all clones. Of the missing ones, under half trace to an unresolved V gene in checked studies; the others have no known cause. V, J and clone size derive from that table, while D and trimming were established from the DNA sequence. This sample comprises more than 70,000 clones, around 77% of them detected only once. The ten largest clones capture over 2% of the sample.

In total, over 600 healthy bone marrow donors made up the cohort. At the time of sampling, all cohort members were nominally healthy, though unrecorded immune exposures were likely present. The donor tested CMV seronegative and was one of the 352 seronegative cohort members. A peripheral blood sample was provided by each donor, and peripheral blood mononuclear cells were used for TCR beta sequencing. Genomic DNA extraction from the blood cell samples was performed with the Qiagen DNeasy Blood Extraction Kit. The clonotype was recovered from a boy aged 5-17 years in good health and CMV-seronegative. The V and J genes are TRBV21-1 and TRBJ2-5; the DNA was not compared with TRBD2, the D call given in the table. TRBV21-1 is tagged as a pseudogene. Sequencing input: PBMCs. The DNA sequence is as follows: TGTGCCAGCAGCACTACGGCGGGAGGGGAAGAGACCCAGTACTTC. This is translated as CASSTTAGGEETQYF.